In this sample, the clone carrying this TCR beta chain turned up a few times. Its antigen is unidentified. The data originate from a study of cytomegalovirus exposure and HLA in healthy donors. Study-wide results and limits: A few CMV-associated chains proved CMV antigen-specific in vitro.

V dropped 8 bases and J dropped 8; count of bases not matched to a gene: 9. Germline V lookup: CDR1 SNHLY, CDR2 FYNNEI. There are 14 residues in the CDR3. The PCR ran on 60 Vbeta and 13 Jbeta primers. Profiling relied on immunoSEQ multiplex PCR, and the TCRdb table lists in-frame clones only, not all of them. The sample records 200,000 or so clones, around 77% being singletons. The sequenced material came from PBMCs. The TCR sequence derives from a woman younger than 45 in good health and CMV-seronegative. The chain couples TRBV2 to TRBJ1-4; TRBD1 matches at 9 bases. CDR3 in amino acids: CASRSQGASEKLFF. The CDR3 nucleotides read TGTGCCAGCCGCTCACAGGGGGCAAGCGAAAAACTGTTTTTT.